Below, 31 T cell receptor beta chains from the same sample are listed, as sequenced in a study of shared clonotypes between healthy human individuals. Clones were sequenced by immunoSEQ multiplex PCR, and TCRdb holds only the in-frame ones, with some missing. The data contain 500,000 to 700,000 clones, 85% to 95% of them singletons. It was CD45RO-negative cells, positively selected for CCR7, that made up naive CD8 cells, with terminally differentiated effector memory CD45RA+ cells excluded. The specimen was naive CD8+ T cells sorted from blood. These receptors all stem from a woman under 40 in good health.

The chain joins TRBV9 to TRBJ1-5; D is ambiguous. The ends were cut back, 4 bases at V and 3 bases at J, with 11 bases in the middle. The CDR3 has 14 residues. The V gene's germline CDR1 is SGDLS and CDR2 YYNGEE. The CDR3 coding sequence is TGTGCCAGCAGCTCTGAGGGATACAATCAGCCCCAGCATTTT. This sequence encodes CASSSEGYNQPQHF. The full variable domain, its missing parts supplied by reference TRBV9 and TRBJ1-5, is DSGVTQTPKHLITATGQRVTLRCSPRSGDLSVYWYQQSLDQGLQFLIQYYNGEERAKGNILERFSAQQFPDLHSELNLSSLELGDSALYFCASSSEGYNQPQHFGDGTRLSIL.

The CDR3 is CASSPRGRETEAFF. The CDR3 DNA reads TGTGCCAGCAGTCCACGAGGGAGGGAGACTGAAGCTTTCTTT. This rearrangement joins TRBV6-5 to TRBJ1-1; D remains unclear. Trimming removed 5 bases from V and 5 bases from J, with 15 bases in between. Per germline, CDR1 MNHEY and CDR2 SVGAGI. The CDR3 is 14 amino acids.

The chain joins TRBV27 to TRBJ1-5, with D possibly matching TRBD1 (6 bases). The V end lost 2 bases, the J end lost 1 base, and 9 bases lay between the germline ends. The CDR3 is 15 residues long. Germline assignment: CDR1 MNHEY and CDR2 SMNVEV (reference sequence). The CDR3: CASSLVGGSNQPQHF. DNA for the CDR3: TGTGCCAGCAGTTTAGTAGGGGGAAGCAATCAGCCCCAGCATTTT.

The chain combines TRBV19 with TRBJ1-1, with a tentative D call TRBD1 (6 bases). The length of the CDR3 is 15 residues. V lost 6 bases, J lost 1 base, and 15 bases lay in between. Germline V gene lookup returns CDR1 LNHDA and CDR2 SQIVND (reference sequence). The CDR3 sequence is CASRGDNYENTEAFF. The CDR3 DNA reads TGTGCCAGTAGGGGGGACAACTATGAGAACACTGAAGCTTTCTTT. The full variable domain, in which reference TRBV19 and TRBJ1-1 provide the parts outside the CDR3, is DGGITQSPKYLFRKEGQNVTLSCEQNLNHDAMYWYRQDPGQGLRLIYYSQIVNDFQKGDIAEGYSVSREKKESFPLTVTSAQKNPTAFYLCASRGDNYENTEAFFGQGTRLTVV.

The V gene is TRBV11-2, the J gene TRBJ2-3; 7 positions match TRBD2. Germline values: CDR1 SGHAT, CDR2 FQNNGV. After removal of 0 bases from V and 2 bases from J, the junction contained 5 bases not matched to a gene. The CDR3 sequence is 16 residues long. CDR3 bases: TGTGCCAGCAGCTTAGATCTGAGCGGGACCACAGATACGCAGTATTTT. Protein sequence: CASSLDLSGTTDTQYF.

This clone was seen once. The chain employs TRBV19 and TRBJ2-7; maybe TRBD2 (6 bases). From germline, CDR1 is LNHDA and CDR2 SQIVND (reference sequence). The length of the CDR3 is 13 residues. The V and J ends lost 8 bases and 0 bases respectively, with 11 bases between them. Here the CDR3 DNA reads TGTGCCAGTGTCGCGGGAAACTCCTACGAGCAGTACTTC. Encoded protein: CASVAGNSYEQYF.

The J gene is TRBJ1-2, the V gene TRBV28, with a tentative D call TRBD1 (5 bases). The V end was cut by 2 bases, the J end by 8 bases, with 12 bases between. Germline V lookup: CDR1 MDHEN, CDR2 SYDVKM. The CDR3 is 13 residues long. The CDR3 DNA reads TGTGCCAGCAGTTTAACAGGATCCGTGGGCTACACCTTC. This gives the protein CASSLTGSVGYTF.

V is TRBV2 and J is TRBJ1-3; D not resolved. CDR3 length equals 14 residues. The germline V gene has CDR1 SNHLY and CDR2 FYNNEI. Trimming removed 10 bases from V and 0 bases from J, with 13 bases in between. The CDR3: CATIRTDSGNTIYF. The CDR3 DNA sequence: TGTGCCACAATTCGGACGGACTCTGGAAACACCATATATTTT.

V is TRBV2 and J is TRBJ1-2; D not certain. The V end was cut by 0 bases, the J end by 7 bases, with 12 bases between. This CDR3 is built from 14 residues. Germline V gene lookup returns CDR1 SNHLY and CDR2 FYNNEI. CDR3 sequence (DNA): TGTGCCAGCAGTGAAGCGCTTATAGGGAGTGGCTACACCTTC. Translated: CASSEALIGSGYTF.

The chain has TRBV27 and TRBJ1-2, with 11 bases lining up with TRBD1. The germline CDR1 and CDR2 sequences are MNHEY and SMNVEV (reference sequence). This CDR3 region has 14 residues. The V and J ends lost 9 bases and 4 bases, in that order; junction bases with no gene match: 7. CDR3 sequence (DNA): TGTGCCAGTTGCCCCGGGACAGGGGGCTATGGCTACACCTTC. This gives the protein CASCPGTGGYGYTF.

The chain joins TRBV9 to TRBJ2-5; possibly TRBD1 or TRBD2 for D (6 bases each). Germline assignment: CDR1 SGDLS and CDR2 YYNGEE. CDR3 size: 14 residues. V lost 0 bases to trimming and J lost 5 bases, with 11 bases between them. The CDR3 DNA is TGTGCCAGCAGCGTAGTTGGAGGGGGGGAGACCCAGTACTTC. This translates into CASSVVGGGETQYF.

This rearrangement joins TRBV27 to TRBJ2-1, with 12 bases that match TRBD2. The V gene's germline CDR1 is MNHEY and CDR2 SMNVEV (reference sequence). With 4 bases clipped from V and 3 bases from J, the junction kept 4 bases outside the gene matches. The CDR3 length is 16 residues. The CDR3, as DNA: TGTGCCAGCAGTTCCTGGACTAGCGGGAACTACAATGAGCAGTTCTTC. Translating it yields CASSSWTSGNYNEQFF.

The chain has TRBV27 and TRBJ1-1; D may be TRBD1 (6 bases). The CDR3 is 16 residues long. The germline CDR1 and CDR2 sequences are MNHEY and SMNVEV (reference sequence). Trimming shortened V by 6 bases and J by 4 bases, and 21 bases separated the two germline ends. The CDR3 region is CASRLEGGGWSTEAFF. CDR3 sequence (DNA): TGTGCCAGCAGGTTGGAGGGAGGGGGTTGGAGCACTGAAGCTTTCTTT.

V is TRBV23-1 and J is TRBJ2-7; D is undetermined. TRBV23-1 is marked as an open reading frame, function uncertain. The V and J ends lost 0 bases and 3 bases respectively, with 12 bases between them. This CDR3 has 15 residues. CDR3 coding DNA: TGCGCCAGCAGTCAATCGAAATGTCAAATCTACGAGCAGTACTTC. It yields the protein CASSQSKCQIYEQYF.

This sequence joins TRBV11-3 and TRBJ2-1; TRBD2 agrees at 14 bases. The CDR3 is 19 residues long. Losses at the gene ends were 5 bases for V and 7 bases for J; bases not matched to a gene: 16. Per the germline V gene, CDR1 is SGHNT and CDR2 is YENEEA. CDR3 loop: CASSVTGTSGSLTQNEQFF. CDR3 sequence (DNA): TGTGCCAGCAGCGTAACCGGGACTAGCGGGAGTCTTACCCAAAATGAGCAGTTCTTC.

This chain connects TRBV28 to TRBJ2-5; TRBD1 agrees at 8 bases. The CDR3 has 16 amino acids. CDR1 is MDHEN, CDR2 SYDVKM, per germline. Trimming at V came to 6 bases and at J to 0 bases, leaving 9 bases not matched to a gene. CDR3 coding DNA: TGTGCCAGCAGCTACGTATTGACAGGGGACCAAGAGACCCAGTACTTC. Encoded protein: CASSYVLTGDQETQYF.

The chain is built from TRBV7-9 and TRBJ2-1; D gene ambiguous. The CDR3 length is 12 residues. Trimming took 0 bases from V and 12 from J, leaving 9 bases between them. Germline-derived CDR1 and CDR2 are SEHNR and FQNEAQ (reference sequence). DNA of the CDR3: TGTGCCAGCAGCTTAGCCGGCACGGGGCAGTTCTTC. This sequence encodes CASSLAGTGQFF.

The chain recombines TRBV28 with TRBJ1-1; 7 bases fit TRBD1. The CDR3 extends over 12 amino acids. V lost 5 bases, J lost 8 bases, and 5 bases stayed unmatched. The germline CDR1 and CDR2 sequences are MDHEN and SYDVKM. The CDR3 reads CASSTGTVEAFF. DNA of the CDR3: TGTGCCAGCAGTACTGGGACAGTCGAAGCTTTCTTT.

V and J are TRBV27 and TRBJ2-5; 8 nucleotides match TRBD1. The end of the DNA aligns better with TRBJ2-7, so the J call may be wrong. The CDR3 is 13 residues long. In germline, CDR1 is MNHEY, CDR2 SMNVEV (reference sequence). CDR3 sequence: CASSQGAGREQYF. DNA for the CDR3: TGTGCCAGCAGCCAGGGGGCAGGGCGCGAGCAGTACTTC.

The chain uses TRBV5-1 and TRBJ2-7, with D possibly being TRBD1 or TRBD2 (5 bases each). Trimming stripped 6 bases from V and 1 base from J, with 14 bases between. Per germline, CDR1 SGHRS and CDR2 YFSETQ. The CDR3 has 14 amino acids. CDR3 in amino acids: CASKFGTQSYEQYF. The CDR3 DNA sequence: TGCGCCAGCAAATTTGGGACGCAATCCTACGAGCAGTACTTC.

V and J are TRBV5-4 and TRBJ2-7; a possible D gene is TRBD2 (6 bases). Germline V gene sequence: CDR1 SGHNT, CDR2 YYREEE (reference sequence). V was pared by 2 bases and J by 4 bases, with 16 bases between. The CDR3 contains 15 residues. The CDR3 here is CASSFRDSLHYEQYF. Written as DNA, the CDR3 is TGTGCCAGCAGCTTCCGGGACTCCCTCCATTACGAGCAGTACTTC.

The chain joins TRBV6-6 to TRBJ2-7; 7 bases map to TRBD1. Unmatched junction bases numbered 6, after V lost 4 bases and J lost 6 bases. The CDR3 has 13 amino acids. The germline V gene encodes CDR1 MNHNY and CDR2 SVGAGI (reference sequence). The chain's CDR3 is CASSSNAGGEQYF. Written as DNA, the CDR3 is TGTGCCAGCAGTTCGAACGCAGGGGGCGAGCAGTACTTC.

J is TRBJ2-1 and V is TRBV7-9, with D possibly matching TRBD2 (6 bases). V lost 6 bases and J lost 5, with 11 bases in between. Looked up from germline, CDR1 is SEHNR and CDR2 is FQNEAQ (reference sequence). The CDR3 consists of 13 residues. CDR3 sequence: CASRRTSNNEQFF. Here the CDR3 DNA reads TGTGCCAGCAGACGTACTAGCAACAATGAGCAGTTCTTC.

The chain carries TRBV19 and TRBJ1-1; no clear D. From germline, CDR1 is LNHDA and CDR2 SQIVND (reference sequence). V lost 1 base to trimming and J lost 1 base, with 16 bases between them. This CDR3 contains 17 residues. This chain's CDR3 is CASSIAKVQFKNTEAFF. The CDR3 nucleotides read TGTGCCAGTAGTATAGCGAAAGTTCAATTTAAGAACACTGAAGCTTTCTTT. The variable domain in full, with the rest retrieved from reference TRBV19 and TRBJ1-1, is DGGITQSPKYLFRKEGQNVTLSCEQNLNHDAMYWYRQDPGQGLRLIYYSQIVNDFQKGDIAEGYSVSREKKESFPLTVTSAQKNPTAFYLCASSIAKVQFKNTEAFFGQGTRLTVV.

The V gene is TRBV7-6, the J gene TRBJ2-1; D might be TRBD2 (6 bases). The CDR3 is made up of 15 amino acids. Trimming cost V 1 base and J 4 bases, with 11 bases left between them. CDR1 is SGHVS, CDR2 FNYEAQ, per germline. The CDR3 is CASSLELTSYNEQFF. The CDR3 DNA reads as TGTGCCAGCAGCTTAGAACTGACTAGTTACAATGAGCAGTTCTTC.

This chain uses TRBV13 with TRBJ2-7, with 10 bases matching TRBD1. V lost 5 bases to trimming and J lost 2 bases; unmatched junction nucleotides: 12. CDR1 and CDR2 from the germline V gene are PRHDT and FYEKMQ (reference sequence). The CDR3 contains 17 residues. This CDR3 reads CASSLETGTGETYEQYF. The CDR3 nucleotides are TGTGCCAGCAGCCTAGAAACCGGGACAGGGGAAACCTACGAGCAGTACTTC.

The chain uses TRBV28 and TRBJ1-1; maybe TRBD1 (5 bases). CDR1 and CDR2 from the germline V gene are MDHEN and SYDVKM. The germline V and J ends were trimmed by 5 bases and 0 bases, with 10 bases remaining between them. The CDR3 has 14 amino acids. CDR3 residues: CASSPGHLNTEAFF. The CDR3 DNA is TGTGCCAGCAGTCCAGGACATCTGAACACTGAAGCTTTCTTT.

The chain uses TRBV11-3 and TRBJ1-1, with D maybe TRBD1 (5 bases). CDR3 length: 15 residues. V lost 0 bases, J lost 4 bases, and 12 bases lay in between. Germline values: CDR1 SGHNT, CDR2 YENEEA. DNA for the CDR3: TGTGCCAGCAGCTTAGAAGTCTTGGGGGTCACTGAAGCTTTCTTT. This gives the protein CASSLEVLGVTEAFF.

The CDR3 coding sequence is TGTGCCAGCAGTTCCCCCTATGGACAGGGTGGAAACACCATATATTTT. It yields the protein CASSSPYGQGGNTIYF. The genes are TRBV28 and TRBJ1-3; 8 bases map to TRBD1. V was clipped by 4 bases and J by 3 bases; unmatched bases: 8. The CDR3 is made up of 16 amino acids. Germline loops: CDR1 MDHEN, CDR2 SYDVKM.

The gene calls are TRBV9 and TRBJ1-2; tentatively, D is TRBD1 (5 bases). The length of the CDR3 is 10 residues. Trimming removed 6 bases at V and 5 bases at J, with 5 bases between. Germline V gene sequence: CDR1 SGDLS, CDR2 YYNGEE. The CDR3 loop is CASTGYGYTF. The DNA for the CDR3 is TGTGCCAGCACAGGGTATGGCTACACCTTC.

This chain uses TRBV7-8 with TRBJ1-1; D possibly corresponds to TRBD1 (6 bases). The V end lost 5 bases, the J end lost 6 bases, and 10 bases lay between the germline ends. CDR3 length: 12 amino acids. Per germline, CDR1 SGHVS and CDR2 FQNEAQ. The CDR3 region is CASSPWTAEAFF. CDR3 in DNA: TGTGCCAGCAGCCCCTGGACAGCTGAAGCTTTCTTT. Filled out from reference TRBV7-8 and TRBJ1-1, the complete variable domain reads GAGVSQSPRYKVAKRGQDVALRCDPISGHVSLFWYQQALGQGPEFLTYFQNEAQLDKSGLPSDRFFAERPEGSVSTLKIQRTQQEDSAVYLCASSPWTAEAFFGQGTRLTVV.